This T cell receptor (beta chain) was sequenced in a study of blood T cell repertoires in COVID-19. Study details: Sites in the United States, Italy and Spain provided acute and convalescent COVID-19 samples. Nucleic acid was either cDNA or gDNA, and it came from T cells, B-cell-depleted T cells, or PBMCs.

This CDR3 region has 13 residues. Looked up from germline, CDR1 is KGHDR and CDR2 is SFDVKD. The trim removed 9 bases at V and 3 bases at J, leaving 2 bases unmatched. Clinical history as reported by participants underpinned cohort assignment. Measured with immunoSEQ multiplex PCR; TCRdb has only the in-frame clones, and not every one. The data show fewer than 350,000 clones, just under 90% seen once. This clone appeared once. The sample consisted of PBMCs or T cells enriched from blood (not recorded which). The chain links TRBV24-1 to TRBJ2-2, with TRBD2 identical over 8 bases. The source of this sequence is a woman in her 30s with acute COVID-19. The CDR3 bases are TGTGCCACCGGACTAGCCTACACCGGGGAGCTGTTTTTT. Translating gives CATGLAYTGELFF.